The next 3 T cell receptor beta chains were all read from a single sample in a study of shared clonotypes between healthy human individuals. CD45RO-negative CD8 cells positively selected for CCR7 made up the naive population, which excluded terminally differentiated effector memory CD45RA+ cells. The data were produced by immunoSEQ multiplex PCR, yet TCRdb's version contains in-frame clones alone and is incomplete. Of about 2.1 million clones in the sample, around 95% are singletons; the top ten hold under 2%. Specimen: naive CD8+ T cells from PBMCs. The receptors were gathered from a man aged 18 to 29 in good health. Some clones in this sample may be carry-over from other donors' samples.

This chain joins TRBV30 and TRBJ2-7, with D uncertain. CDR1 GTSNPN and CDR2 SVGIG come from the germline V gene (reference sequence). CDR3 length: 15 amino acids. Between the trimmed V and J ends, which lost 2 bases and 6 bases, there was a span of 20 bases. The CDR3: CAWSFWVSELGEQYF. The CDR3 DNA reads TGTGCCTGGAGTTTTTGGGTATCGGAATTGGGCGAGCAGTACTTC.

The chain carries TRBV2 and TRBJ2-7; a weak D match, TRBD1 (5 bases). The CDR3 contains 17 residues. Trimming left V 2 bases short and J 3 bases short, with 20 bases between. The germline CDR1 and CDR2 sequences are SNHLY and FYNNEI. The CDR3 sequence is CASSEIGDRGGLYEQYF. The CDR3 nucleotides are TGTGCCAGCAGTGAAATTGGGGATAGGGGCGGCCTCTACGAGCAGTACTTC.

The CDR3 nucleotides are TGTGCCAGTAGGCAGACTAGGTGGGGCACAGATACGCAGTATTTT. This sequence encodes CASRQTRWGTDTQYF. V gene TRBV19 combines with J gene TRBJ2-3, with a weak D call TRBD2 (6 bases). This CDR3 region has 15 residues. Trimming stripped 6 bases from V and 1 base from J, with 14 bases between. The germline CDR1 and CDR2 sequences are LNHDA and SQIVND (reference sequence). The full variable domain, its missing parts supplied by reference TRBV19 and TRBJ2-3, is DGGITQSPKYLFRKEGQNVTLSCEQNLNHDAMYWYRQDPGQGLRLIYYSQIVNDFQKGDIAEGYSVSREKKESFPLTVTSAQKNPTAFYLCASRQTRWGTDTQYFGPGTRLTVL.